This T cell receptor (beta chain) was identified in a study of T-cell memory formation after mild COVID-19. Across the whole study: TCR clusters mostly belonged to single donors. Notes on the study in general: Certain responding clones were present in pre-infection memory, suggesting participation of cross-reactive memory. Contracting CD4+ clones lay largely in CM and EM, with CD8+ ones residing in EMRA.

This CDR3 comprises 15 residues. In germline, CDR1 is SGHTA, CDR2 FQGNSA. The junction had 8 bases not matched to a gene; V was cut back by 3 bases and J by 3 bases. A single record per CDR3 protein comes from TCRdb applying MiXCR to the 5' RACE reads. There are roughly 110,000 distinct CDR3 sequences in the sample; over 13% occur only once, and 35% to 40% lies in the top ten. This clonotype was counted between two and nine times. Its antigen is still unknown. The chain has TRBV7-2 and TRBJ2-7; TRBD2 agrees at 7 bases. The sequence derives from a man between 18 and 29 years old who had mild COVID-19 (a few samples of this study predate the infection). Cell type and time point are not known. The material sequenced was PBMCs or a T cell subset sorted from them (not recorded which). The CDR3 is CASSFRGAGYYEQYF. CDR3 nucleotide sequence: TGTGCCAGCAGCTTCCGGGGAGCGGGGTACTACGAGCAGTACTTC.